This T cell receptor beta chain was documented in a study of human T cells and chemical hapten exposure. The overall study: Chiefly female patients presented with alopecia areata, totalis or universalis.

Sample time point: patch test 2, 6 weeks after DPC sensitization. As to treatment: therapeutic diphenylcyclopropenone sensitization with weekly scalp DPC. Phlebotomy was performed prior to application of every patch test. Authors' analysis steps: The median was about 96,000 TCRs per sample, ranging about 23,224 to 690,600. TCRdb independently ran MiXCR on the RACE reads; one entry per CDR3 protein. The V and J calls, along with clone size, are taken from TCRdb and not from the paper's own processing. The profile shows approximately 350,000 distinct CDR3 sequences, roughly 6% of them singletons. Turning to this clonotype: The antigen remains undetermined.

Study-level findings and limits: Expanded TCRs created a significantly greater count of big CDR3 similarity clusters than controls did.

The receptor's source is a woman aged 18-29 years with alopecia areata. Some clones in this sample may be carry-over from other donors' samples. This material consisted of whole blood, taken in connection with sensitization to the hapten diphenylcyclopropenone (DPC).

CDR3: CASILAGAFTNPGSEKLFF. The CDR3, as DNA: TGTGCCAGCATCTTGGCAGGAGCCTTTACAAACCCTGGAAGTGAAAAACTGTTTTTT. The rearrangement uses TRBV25-1 and TRBJ1-4, with D uncertain. The ends were cut back, 7 bases at V and 7 bases at J, with 31 bases in the middle. CDR1 is MGHDK and CDR2 is SYGVNS in the germline V gene. The CDR3 runs 19 residues.